What follows are 14 T cell receptor beta chains derived from one specimen sequenced in a study of shared clonotypes between healthy human individuals. Produced via immunoSEQ multiplex PCR; TCRdb's table is partial and in-frame only. The sample has over a million clones, about 96% seen once. The sequenced sample consisted of naive CD4+ T cells sorted from blood. Subset specified: CD45RA+ positively selected. These receptors were taken from a man aged 25 to 40 in good health.

The chain couples TRBV9 to TRBJ2-1, with 7 bases lining up with TRBD2. Trimming cost V 4 bases and J 0 bases; bases outside gene matches: 13. The CDR3 length is 18 residues. Germline V gene lookup returns CDR1 SGDLS and CDR2 YYNGEE. The CDR3 coding sequence is TGTGCCAGCAGCCTCCGCCTAGCGGACCTAAACTCCTACAATGAGCAGTTCTTC. This encodes CASSLRLADLNSYNEQFF.

This chain links TRBV7-9 with TRBJ2-3; TRBD2 aligns across 9 bases. This CDR3 contains 16 residues. Germline V gene data show CDR1 as SEHNR and CDR2 as FQNEAQ (reference sequence). The J segment lost 4 bases and the V segment lost 5 bases, leaving 10 bases of the junction unmatched. The CDR3 reads CASSHKPGLAPDTQYF. The CDR3 DNA reads TGTGCCAGCAGCCACAAGCCGGGACTAGCCCCAGATACGCAGTATTTT.

The V and J genes are TRBV29-1 and TRBJ1-1; TRBD1 is a possible D gene (5 bases). Germline lookup yields CDR1 SQVTM and CDR2 ANQGSEA. Trimming took off 6 bases at V and 1 base at J, with 15 bases between the two ends. The CDR3 covers 14 residues. In DNA form, the CDR3 reads TGCAGCGTCTCCATAGTCGGGGGGAACACTGAAGCTTTCTTT. The encoded protein is CSVSIVGGNTEAFF.

This clone appeared a single time. This chain uses TRBV19 with TRBJ1-1; possible D gene TRBD1, 6 bases. This CDR3 region has 16 residues. V lost 4 bases, J lost 0 bases, and 15 bases lay in between. CDR1 and CDR2 from the germline V gene are LNHDA and SQIVND (reference sequence). This CDR3 is CASSRDRGQLNTEAFF. CDR3 sequence (DNA): TGTGCCAGTAGTAGAGACCGTGGACAGCTGAACACTGAAGCTTTCTTT.

This chain joins TRBV5-1 and TRBJ2-3; the D gene could be TRBD1 or TRBD2 (6 bases each). The germline V gene encodes CDR1 SGHRS and CDR2 YFSETQ. Between the trimmed V and J ends, which lost 7 bases and 5 bases, there was a span of 20 bases. The CDR3 spans 15 residues. CDR3 sequence reads: CASGAGTSRGDTQYF. The DNA for the CDR3 is TGCGCCAGCGGCGCCGGGACATCGCGGGGAGATACGCAGTATTTT.

The chain carries TRBV7-9 and TRBJ2-7; D gene ambiguous. Trimming left V 5 bases short and J 3 bases short, with 17 bases between. CDR1 is SEHNR, CDR2 FQNEAQ, per germline (reference sequence). The CDR3 covers 15 residues. The CDR3 DNA sequence: TGTGCCAGCAGCCAAGAAAGGACGGTGGACTACGAGCAGTACTTC. Its translation is CASSQERTVDYEQYF.

The chain is built from TRBV5-4 and TRBJ2-3; 13 nucleotides align to TRBD2. The CDR3 covers 17 residues. CDR1 SGHNT and CDR2 YYREEE come from the germline V gene (reference sequence). Unmatched junction bases numbered 8, after V lost 4 bases and J lost 3 bases. The CDR3 DNA sequence: TGTGCCAGCAGCATAGGACTAGCGGGAGTGAGAACAGATACGCAGTATTTT. Translating gives CASSIGLAGVRTDTQYF.

The V gene is TRBV7-9, the J gene TRBJ2-7; the D is unclear. Germline V gene data show CDR1 as SEHNR and CDR2 as FQNEAQ (reference sequence). The CDR3 loop spans 12 amino acids. The V end lost 2 bases, the J end lost 6 bases, and 8 bases lay between the germline ends. The CDR3 protein is CASSLRPGEQYF. DNA for the CDR3: TGTGCCAGCAGCTTAAGACCGGGCGAGCAGTACTTC. The complete variable domain, with remaining parts taken from reference TRBV7-9 and TRBJ2-7, reads DTGVSQNPRHKITKRGQNVTFRCDPISEHNRLYWYRQTLGQGPEFLTYFQNEAQLEKSRLLSDRFSAERPKGSFSTLEIQRTEQGDSAMYLCASSLRPGEQYFGPGTRLTVT.

This rearrangement joins TRBV11-2 to TRBJ2-5; TRBD2 aligns across 11 bases. Germline lookup yields CDR1 SGHAT and CDR2 FQNNGV. The ends lost 6 bases at V and 3 bases at J; junction bases unmatched: 6. This CDR3 region has 15 residues. The CDR3, as DNA: TGTGCCAGCAGACCACTAGCGGGAGTTAAAGAGACCCAGTACTTC. This codes for CASRPLAGVKETQYF.

The genes are TRBV28 and TRBJ2-1; perhaps TRBD2 as D (6 bases). The CDR3 extends over 16 amino acids. The V end lost 5 bases, the J end lost 4 bases, and 18 bases lay between the germline ends. Germline CDR1 MDHEN, CDR2 SYDVKM. CDR3 loop: CASSGFFAGRYNEQFF. The CDR3, as DNA: TGTGCCAGCAGTGGCTTTTTCGCGGGACGTTACAATGAGCAGTTCTTC.

The chain combines TRBV7-8 with TRBJ2-7; a weak D match, TRBD2 (5 bases). The germline V gene has CDR1 SGHVS and CDR2 FQNEAQ. The CDR3 consists of 13 residues. V was trimmed by 5 bases and J by 5 bases, leaving 13 bases between them. The CDR3, as DNA: TGTGCCAGCAGCCTCGAACGGCGGGACGAGCAGTACTTC. It is translated as CASSLERRDEQYF.

Comment on this clone: Other DNA sequences in the sample encode the same CDR3. The rearrangement uses TRBV9 and TRBJ2-3; 14 bases map to TRBD2. V shed 3 bases and J 5 bases; nucleotides not matched to a gene: 5. Germline-derived CDR1 and CDR2 are SGDLS and YYNGEE. CDR3 length: 16 residues. The CDR3 here is CASSEGLAGVQDTQYF. Written as DNA, the CDR3 is TGTGCCAGCAGCGAGGGACTAGCGGGAGTTCAAGATACGCAGTATTTT.

V usage is TRBV9 and J usage is TRBJ2-1; D unresolved. This CDR3 has 16 residues. The V gene's germline CDR1 is SGDLS and CDR2 YYNGEE. V lost 0 bases to trimming and J lost 1 base, with 11 bases between them. CDR3 amino acids: CASSVDPIPSYNEQFF. The CDR3 DNA reads TGTGCCAGCAGCGTAGACCCGATACCATCCTACAATGAGCAGTTCTTC. Based on the CDR3 plus reference TRBV9 and TRBJ2-1, the full variable domain is DSGVTQTPKHLITATGQRVTLRCSPRSGDLSVYWYQQSLDQGLQFLIQYYNGEERAKGNILERFSAQQFPDLHSELNLSSLELGDSALYFCASSVDPIPSYNEQFFGPGTRLTVL.

This chain links TRBV18 with TRBJ2-7; TRBD1 agrees at 9 bases. V lost 6 bases to trimming and J lost 5 bases; unmatched junction nucleotides: 11. The CDR3 spans 15 residues. CDR1 is KGHSH and CDR2 is LQKENI in the germline V gene. CDR3 sequence (DNA): TGTGCCAGCTCTTTTGTGGGGACAGGGTTCGACGAGCAGTACTTC. Translation gives CASSFVGTGFDEQYF.